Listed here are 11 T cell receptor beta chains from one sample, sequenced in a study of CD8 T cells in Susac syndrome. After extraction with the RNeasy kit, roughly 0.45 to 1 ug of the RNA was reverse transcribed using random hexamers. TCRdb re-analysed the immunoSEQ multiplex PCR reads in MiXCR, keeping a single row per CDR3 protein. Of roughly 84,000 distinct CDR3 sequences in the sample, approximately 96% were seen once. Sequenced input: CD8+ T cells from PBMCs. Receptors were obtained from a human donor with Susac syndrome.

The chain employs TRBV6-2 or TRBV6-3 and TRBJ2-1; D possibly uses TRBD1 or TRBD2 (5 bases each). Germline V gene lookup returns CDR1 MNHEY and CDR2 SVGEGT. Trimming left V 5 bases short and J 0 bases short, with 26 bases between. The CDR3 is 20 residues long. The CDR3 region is CASSLHLSSGTQSSYNEQFF. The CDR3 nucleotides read TGTGCCAGCAGTCTTCATCTTTCATCGGGGACGCAGAGCTCCTACAATGAGCAGTTCTTC.

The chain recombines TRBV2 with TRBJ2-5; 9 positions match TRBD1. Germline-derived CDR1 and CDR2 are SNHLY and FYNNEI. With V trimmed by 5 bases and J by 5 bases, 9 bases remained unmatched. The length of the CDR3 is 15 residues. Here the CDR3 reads CASSNLGTGMETQYF. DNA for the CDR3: TGTGCCAGCAGTAACCTGGGGACAGGGATGGAGACCCAGTACTTC.

The CDR3 nucleotides are TGTGCCAGCTTCCACCGCCAGGGGATGGGGGAGACCCAGTACTTC. This sequence encodes CASFHRQGMGETQYF. V usage is TRBV5-6 and J usage is TRBJ2-5; D may be TRBD1 (6 bases). Germline V CDR1 and CDR2: SGHDT, YYEEEE. This CDR3 contains 15 residues. V lost 7 bases and J lost 5, with 21 bases in between.

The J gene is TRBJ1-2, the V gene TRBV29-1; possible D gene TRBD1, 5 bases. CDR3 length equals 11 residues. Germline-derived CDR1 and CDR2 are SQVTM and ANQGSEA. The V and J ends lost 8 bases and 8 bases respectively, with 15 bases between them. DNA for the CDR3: TGCAGCTTGCAGGGTGTTGGAGGCTACACCTTC. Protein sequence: CSLQGVGGYTF.

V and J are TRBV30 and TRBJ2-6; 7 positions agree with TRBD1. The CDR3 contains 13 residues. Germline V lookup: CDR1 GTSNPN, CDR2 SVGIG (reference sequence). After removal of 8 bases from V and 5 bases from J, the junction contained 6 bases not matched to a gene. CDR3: CAGQGVWANVLTF. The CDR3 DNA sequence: TGTGCCGGGCAGGGGGTCTGGGCCAACGTCCTGACTTTC.

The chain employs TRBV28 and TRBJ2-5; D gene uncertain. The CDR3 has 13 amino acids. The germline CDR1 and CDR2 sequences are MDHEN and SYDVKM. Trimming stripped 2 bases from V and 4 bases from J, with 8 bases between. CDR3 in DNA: TGTGCCAGCAGTTTAAGGACCAGAGAGACCCAGTACTTC. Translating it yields CASSLRTRETQYF.

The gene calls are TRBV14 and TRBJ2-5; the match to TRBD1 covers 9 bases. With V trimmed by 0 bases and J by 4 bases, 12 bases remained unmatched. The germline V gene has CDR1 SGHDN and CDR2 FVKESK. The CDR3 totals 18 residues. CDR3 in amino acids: CASSQDDRRTGVIETQYF. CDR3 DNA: TGTGCCAGCAGCCAAGACGATCGGCGGACAGGGGTGATAGAGACCCAGTACTTC.

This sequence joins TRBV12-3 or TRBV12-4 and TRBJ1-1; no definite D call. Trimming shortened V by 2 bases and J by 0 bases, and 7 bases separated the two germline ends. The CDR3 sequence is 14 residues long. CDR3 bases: TGTGCCAGCAGTTTAATTGGTTTGAACACTGAAGCTTTCTTT. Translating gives CASSLIGLNTEAFF.

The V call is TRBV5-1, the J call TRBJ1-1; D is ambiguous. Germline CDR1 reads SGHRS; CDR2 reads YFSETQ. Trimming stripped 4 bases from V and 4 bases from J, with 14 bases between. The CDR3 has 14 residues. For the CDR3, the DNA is TGCGCCAGCAGCCCACGGACGGAGAGCACTGAAGCTTTCTTT. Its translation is CASSPRTESTEAFF.

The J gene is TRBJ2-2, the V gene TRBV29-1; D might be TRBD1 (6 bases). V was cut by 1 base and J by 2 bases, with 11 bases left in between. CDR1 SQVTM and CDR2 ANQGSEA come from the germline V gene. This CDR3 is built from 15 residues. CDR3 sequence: CSVEGEGGNTGELFF. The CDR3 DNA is TGCAGCGTTGAAGGGGAAGGGGGAAACACCGGGGAGCTGTTTTTT.

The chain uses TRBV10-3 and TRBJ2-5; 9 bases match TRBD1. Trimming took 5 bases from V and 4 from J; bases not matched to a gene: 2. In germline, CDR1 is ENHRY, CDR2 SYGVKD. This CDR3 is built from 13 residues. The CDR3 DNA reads TGTGCCATCAGTAAGGACAGGGGAGAGACCCAGTACTTC. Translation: CAISKDRGETQYF.